These 30 T cell receptor beta chains were sequenced from one sample in a study of T cell responses to AZD1222 COVID-19 vaccine. Only in-frame clones appear in the TCRdb table, and some are missing; sequencing was by immunoSEQ multiplex PCR. The sample carries some 97,000 clones, around nine tenths recorded once. The sequences come from peripheral blood, collected on day 0 of AZD1222 vaccination. The receptors stem from an adult in good health.

The rearrangement joins TRBV27 to TRBJ2-2; D may be TRBD1 (5 bases). Looked up from germline, CDR1 is MNHEY and CDR2 is SMNVEV (reference sequence). Trimming took 2 bases from V and 8 from J, leaving 12 bases between them. This CDR3 has 14 residues. The CDR3 DNA reads TGTGCCAGCAGTTTAGGCCAGGGCGGAGGGGAGCTGTTTTTT. It translates to CASSLGQGGGELFF.

V is TRBV15 and J is TRBJ2-2, with a weak D call TRBD2 (6 bases). V lost 0 bases and J 1 base, leaving 15 bases between the germline ends. Germline assignment: CDR1 LNHNV and CDR2 YYDKDF (reference sequence). The CDR3 spans 18 residues. The CDR3 bases are TGTGCCACCAGCAGAGATGGCAGGGAGGAGTGGAACACCGGGGAGCTGTTTTTT. Its translation is CATSRDGREEWNTGELFF.

The chain combines TRBV10-2 with TRBJ2-4, with 8 bases that match TRBD1. The germline gives CDR1 WSHSY, CDR2 SAAADI. Trimming took 3 bases from V and 1 from J; bases not matched to a gene: 2. There are 15 residues in the CDR3. As DNA, the CDR3 is TGCGCCAGCAGTGAAACAGGGGGTGCCAAAAACATTCAGTACTTC. This codes for CASSETGGAKNIQYF.

V is TRBV29-1 and J is TRBJ2-1; 14 bases are shared with TRBD2. Trimming took 3 bases from V and 9 from J; bases not matched to a gene: 13. The germline gives CDR1 SQVTM, CDR2 ANQGSEA. The CDR3 runs 17 residues. The CDR3 DNA follows: TGCAGCGTTGAGCCGACTAGCGGGGGGGGCTTGGTTGGTGAGCAGTTCTTC. Protein: CSVEPTSGGGLVGEQFF.

V gene TRBV28 combines with J gene TRBJ2-7, with a weak D call TRBD1 (6 bases). This CDR3 comprises 14 residues. Germline V gives CDR1 MDHEN, CDR2 SYDVKM. The V end lost 7 bases, the J end lost 4 bases, and 17 bases lay between the germline ends. The CDR3 nucleotides are TGTGCCAGCACCCTAGGGGGTCGGAAATACGAGCAGTACTTC. Its translation is CASTLGGRKYEQYF.

The chain uses TRBV2 and TRBJ1-2; D gene uncertain. Trimming took 1 base from V and 8 from J, leaving 11 bases between them. The CDR3 extends over 13 amino acids. Per germline, CDR1 SNHLY and CDR2 FYNNEI. CDR3 nucleotides: TGTGCCAGCAGTGAAGGCCTGACATTGGGCTACACCTTC. This sequence encodes CASSEGLTLGYTF.

This rearrangement joins TRBV6-1 to TRBJ1-1, with a possible D match to TRBD1 (5 bases). Trimming shortened V by 3 bases and J by 1 base, and 18 bases separated the two germline ends. CDR1 and CDR2 (germline): MNHNS, SASEGT. The CDR3 sequence is 17 residues long. CDR3 DNA: TGTGCCAGCAGTGACCCTGGGAGGGGTAGAACGAACACTGAAGCTTTCTTT. Amino acids: CASSDPGRGRTNTEAFF.

This chain joins TRBV6-5 and TRBJ2-7; D gene unclear. The germline gives CDR1 MNHEY, CDR2 SVGAGI. V lost 0 bases and J 0 bases, leaving 12 bases between the germline ends. This CDR3 is 16 amino acids long. In nucleotides, the CDR3 is TGTGCCAGCAGTTACTCGAATTCAGGCAGCTCCTACGAGCAGTACTTC. Translation gives CASSYSNSGSSYEQYF.

This chain connects TRBV7-2 to TRBJ1-4; TRBD1 matches 7 bases. Germline V CDR1 and CDR2: SGHTA, FQGNSA. This CDR3 comprises 15 residues. V gave up 3 bases and J gave up 3 bases; unmatched junction bases: 4. The CDR3 nucleotides read TGTGCCAGCAGCTTGACAGGGCTCTCTAATGAAAAACTGTTTTTT. Its translation: CASSLTGLSNEKLFF.

This clone appeared once. The chain couples TRBV18 to TRBJ1-2; 7 positions match TRBD1. V dropped 2 bases and J dropped 3; count of bases not matched to a gene: 6. The CDR3 is 15 residues long. Germline lookup yields CDR1 KGHSH and CDR2 LQKENI. The CDR3 nucleotides are TGTGCCAGCTCACCAGGGCCTCAGGGGGACTATGGCTACACCTTC. This encodes CASSPGPQGDYGYTF. Variable domain in full (rest from reference TRBV18 and TRBJ1-2): NAGVMQNPRHLVRRRGQEARLRCSPMKGHSHVYWYRQLPEEGLKFMVYLQKENIIDESGMPKERFSAEFPKEGPSILRIQQVVRGDSAAYFCASSPGPQGDYGYTFGSGTRLTVV.

The J gene is TRBJ1-5, the V gene TRBV2; D unresolved. Germline V lookup: CDR1 SNHLY, CDR2 FYNNEI. The V gene lost 7 bases and the J gene lost 0 bases, with 7 bases spanning the gap. This CDR3 region has 13 residues. The CDR3 DNA sequence: TGTGCCAGCATGGGGAATAGCAATCAGCCCCAGCATTTT. The encoded protein is CASMGNSNQPQHF. The variable domain in full, with the rest retrieved from reference TRBV2 and TRBJ1-5, is EPEVTQTPSHQVTQMGQEVILRCVPISNHLYFYWYRQILGQKVEFLVSFYNNEISEKSEIFDDQFSVERPDGSNFTLKIRSTKLEDSAMYFCASMGNSNQPQHFGDGTRLSIL.

The rearrangement joins TRBV19 to TRBJ2-3; D possibly corresponds to TRBD2 (5 bases). Germline V lookup: CDR1 LNHDA, CDR2 SQIVND (reference sequence). V was clipped by 6 bases and J by 4 bases, with 11 bases between them. This CDR3 region has 13 residues. The CDR3 sequence: CASSRGHPDTQYF. Here the CDR3 DNA reads TGTGCCAGTAGCCGAGGGCATCCAGATACGCAGTATTTT.

V usage is TRBV15 and J usage is TRBJ1-2; 10 positions match TRBD1. Germline V lookup: CDR1 LNHNV, CDR2 YYDKDF (reference sequence). The CDR3 totals 19 residues. With 0 bases clipped from V and 4 bases from J, the junction kept 14 bases outside the gene matches. CDR3 residues: CATSRDGGTGVSVGYGYTF. The CDR3 DNA reads TGTGCCACCAGCAGAGATGGGGGGACAGGGGTTTCCGTAGGCTATGGCTACACCTTC.

As to this clone: Other nucleotide sequences in the sample specify the same CDR3. The CDR3 loop reads CASSSPDRGRLTGELFF. The CDR3 DNA reads TGTGCCAGCAGCTCCCCGGACCGGGGTCGACTCACCGGGGAGCTGTTTTTT. The chain has TRBV5-4 and TRBJ2-2; a weak D match, TRBD2 (5 bases). Germline loops: CDR1 SGHNT, CDR2 YYREEE (reference sequence). This CDR3 is built from 17 residues. The ends were cut back, 3 bases at V and 4 bases at J, with 19 bases in the middle.

The chain employs TRBV30 and TRBJ2-7, with D possibly matching TRBD2 (6 bases). CDR3 length equals 13 residues. V was cut by 2 bases and J by 3 bases, with 11 bases left in between. The germline gives CDR1 GTSNPN, CDR2 SVGIG (reference sequence). The DNA for the CDR3 is TGTGCCTGGAGTAACGCGGGGATCTACGAGCAGTACTTC. Translated, it gives CAWSNAGIYEQYF.

J is TRBJ1-4 and V is TRBV18; a possible D gene is TRBD1 (5 bases). The length of the CDR3 is 15 residues. V lost 1 base, J lost 8 bases, and 14 bases lay in between. In germline, CDR1 is KGHSH, CDR2 LQKENI. In nucleotides, the CDR3 is TGTGCCAGCTCACCACGGATGGGGCGAGGGGAAAAACTGTTTTTT. This encodes CASSPRMGRGEKLFF.

CDR3 coding DNA: TGTGCCTGGAAGCGTGGCGGGGGGTGGTACGAGCAGTACTTC. It encodes CAWKRGGGWYEQYF. The J gene is TRBJ2-7, the V gene TRBV30; 8 bases agree with TRBD2. With V trimmed by 4 bases and J by 4 bases, 9 bases remained unmatched. From germline, CDR1 is GTSNPN and CDR2 SVGIG (reference sequence). This CDR3 is built from 14 residues.

The chain employs TRBV4-3 and TRBJ1-1; possibly TRBD1 for D (6 bases). This CDR3 contains 15 residues. Germline lookup yields CDR1 LGHNA and CDR2 YSLEER. Trimming took 4 bases from V and 1 from J, leaving 13 bases between them. In DNA, the CDR3 is TGCGCCAGCAGCCCGGGGCGGACAGAGAACACTGAAGCTTTCTTT. Its protein product is CASSPGRTENTEAFF.

The chain recombines TRBV25-1 with TRBJ1-5; 9 positions agree with TRBD1. Losses at the gene ends were 7 bases for V and 3 bases for J; bases not matched to a gene: 4. Germline values: CDR1 MGHDK, CDR2 SYGVNS. The CDR3 is 14 amino acids. CDR3 in amino acids: CASTGTGHNQPQHF. In DNA, the CDR3 is TGTGCCAGCACCGGGACAGGGCACAATCAGCCCCAGCATTTT.

The genes are TRBV6-5 and TRBJ2-2; weak D call: TRBD2 (5 bases). From germline, CDR1 is MNHEY and CDR2 SVGAGI. V gave up 5 bases and J gave up 2 bases, with 12 bases separating them. This CDR3 has 15 amino acids. In nucleotides, the CDR3 is TGTGCCAGCAGTCCGGGGTCGGGTAACACCGGGGAGCTGTTTTTT. Its protein product is CASSPGSGNTGELFF.

This rearrangement joins TRBV6-6 to TRBJ1-4; D remains unclear. Per the germline V gene, CDR1 is MNHNY and CDR2 is SVGAGI (reference sequence). V gave up 11 bases and J gave up 4 bases, with 14 bases separating them. The CDR3 runs to 13 residues. The CDR3 region has the DNA TGTGCCTCGTGCTCCAGGAATAATGAAAAACTGTTTTTT. This sequence encodes CASCSRNNEKLFF.

The gene calls are TRBV3-1 (or the pseudogene TRBV3-2) and TRBJ2-5, with 8 bases fitting TRBD1. CDR1 and CDR2 (germline): LGHDT, YNNKEL (reference sequence). CDR3 length: 14 amino acids. With 5 bases clipped from V and 4 bases from J, the junction kept 6 bases outside the gene matches. DNA for the CDR3: TGTGCCAGCAGCGATCAGGGGGCAAGAGAGACCCAGTACTTC. Translating gives CASSDQGARETQYF.

The V and J genes are TRBV7-2 and TRBJ2-1, with a possible D match to TRBD2 (7 bases). CDR1 and CDR2 from the germline V gene are SGHTA and FQGNSA. The CDR3 length is 15 residues. The ends were cut back, 2 bases at V and 7 bases at J, with 15 bases in the middle. The CDR3 spells CASSLQAGQGNEQFF. In DNA, the CDR3 is TGTGCCAGCAGCTTACAAGCGGGGCAGGGGAATGAGCAGTTCTTC.

This clone was observed a handful of times. The CDR3 loop reads CASSDGQGDQPQHF. The CDR3 region has the DNA TGTGCCAGCAGTGACGGACAGGGCGATCAGCCCCAGCATTTT. The J gene is TRBJ1-5, the V gene TRBV2; the match to TRBD1 covers 8 bases. Germline V gene sequence: CDR1 SNHLY, CDR2 FYNNEI. V gave up 3 bases and J gave up 5 bases; unmatched junction bases: 3. The CDR3 is 14 amino acids.

The chain carries TRBV18 and TRBJ1-5; TRBD1 matches 8 bases. Germline V gene data show CDR1 as KGHSH and CDR2 as LQKENI. The CDR3 has 14 residues. Losses at the gene ends were 2 bases for V and 6 bases for J; bases not matched to a gene: 3. The CDR3 DNA follows: TGTGCCAGCTCACCAGGACAGGGCGGTCAGCCCCAGCATTTT. It encodes CASSPGQGGQPQHF.

The chain employs TRBV6-6 and TRBJ2-5, with 9 bases aligning to TRBD1. The V segment lost 5 bases and the J segment 6 bases; nucleotides outside the gene matches: 10. Germline V gives CDR1 MNHNY, CDR2 SVGAGI (reference sequence). This CDR3 is 15 amino acids long. For the CDR3, the DNA is TGTGCCAGCAGTCGATCCGGGACAGGGAGGCAGACCCAGTACTTC. This translates into CASSRSGTGRQTQYF.

This chain uses TRBV19 with TRBJ1-5; 9 bases match TRBD1. The V and J ends lost 3 bases and 5 bases, in that order; junction bases with no gene match: 5. Looked up from germline, CDR1 is LNHDA and CDR2 is SQIVND (reference sequence). CDR3 size: 15 residues. DNA of the CDR3: TGTGCCAGTAGTATGGGGACAGGGTCCCATCAGCCCCAGCATTTT. Encoded protein: CASSMGTGSHQPQHF. The whole variable domain, filled in from reference TRBV19 and TRBJ1-5, reads DGGITQSPKYLFRKEGQNVTLSCEQNLNHDAMYWYRQDPGQGLRLIYYSQIVNDFQKGDIAEGYSVSREKKESFPLTVTSAQKNPTAFYLCASSMGTGSHQPQHFGDGTRLSIL.

The rearrangement uses TRBV6-5 and TRBJ1-3; TRBD1 matches 9 bases. The CDR3 covers 15 residues. The V gene's germline CDR1 is MNHEY and CDR2 SVGAGI. Trimming removed 6 bases from V and 7 bases from J; junction bases left unmatched: 10. The chain's CDR3 is CASRGNRGRGNTIYF. The DNA of the CDR3 is TGTGCCAGCAGGGGAAACAGGGGGCGCGGGAACACCATATATTTT.

The chain joins TRBV7-8 to TRBJ1-6, with D uncertain. V was shortened by 0 bases and J by 9 bases, with 12 bases between the two germline ends. The CDR3 contains 15 residues. Germline CDR1 is SGHVS and CDR2 is FQNEAQ. Here the CDR3 reads CASSLAAGLGSPLHF. The CDR3 DNA is TGTGCCAGCAGCTTAGCGGCCGGACTGGGTTCACCCCTCCACTTT.

The rearrangement links TRBV5-6 to TRBJ1-2; 8 nucleotides match TRBD1. V lost 6 bases, J lost 0 bases, and 7 bases stayed unmatched. This CDR3 is built from 15 residues. In germline, CDR1 is SGHDT, CDR2 YYEEEE. The CDR3 DNA follows: TGTGCCAGCACTCCCTGGGACAGGCCTAACTATGGCTACACCTTC. Translated: CASTPWDRPNYGYTF.